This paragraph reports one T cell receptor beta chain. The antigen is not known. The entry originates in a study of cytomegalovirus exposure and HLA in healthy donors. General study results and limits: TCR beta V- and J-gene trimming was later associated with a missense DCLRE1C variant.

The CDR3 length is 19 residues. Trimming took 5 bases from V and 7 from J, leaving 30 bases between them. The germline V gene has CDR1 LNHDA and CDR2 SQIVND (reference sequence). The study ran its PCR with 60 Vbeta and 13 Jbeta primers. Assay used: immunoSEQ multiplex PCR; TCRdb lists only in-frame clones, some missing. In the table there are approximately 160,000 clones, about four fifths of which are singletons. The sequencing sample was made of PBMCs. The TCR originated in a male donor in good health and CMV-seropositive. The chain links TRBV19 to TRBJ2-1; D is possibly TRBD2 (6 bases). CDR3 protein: CASSRAGLPGLLVYNEQFF. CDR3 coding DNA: TGTGCCAGTAGTCGGGCGGGACTCCCCGGACTTTTGGTGTATAATGAGCAGTTCTTC.